This T cell receptor beta chain was found in a study of blood T cell repertoires in COVID-19. Overall study: COVID-19 samples collected from the United States, Italy and Spain covered acute and convalescent phases. T cells, B-cell-depleted T cells, or PBMCs provided the cDNA or gDNA that served as material.

Original data processing: Amplifying reference gene primers gave estimates of nucleated cell counts. TCRdb's table, derived via immunoSEQ multiplex PCR, lists solely in-frame clones and lacks some. That table gives V, J and clone size, and the DNA gave D and trimming. The sample yields 60,000 to 75,000 clones, roughly nine tenths seen once. Material: peripheral blood. The clonotype originates from a man in his sixties or seventies with active COVID-19.

CDR3 sequence reads: CASRRLAYNEQFF. Here the CDR3 DNA reads TGTGCCAGCAGGCGACTAGCGTACAATGAGCAGTTCTTC. V is TRBV7-2 and J is TRBJ2-1; 8 bases match TRBD2. Germline CDR1 reads SGHTA; CDR2 reads FQGNSA. CDR3 length: 13 residues. The ends lost 6 bases at V and 4 bases at J; junction bases unmatched: 2.